The 29 T cell receptor beta chains listed next were all sequenced from one sample in a study of T-cell reconstitution after alpha-beta-depleted transplantation in children. Unique molecular identifiers were used to barcode this TCRbeta library. TCRdb redid the calling of the PCR reads with MiXCR, one entry per CDR3 protein. This sample carries 220,000 or so distinct CDR3 sequences, around 7.8% of them seen once, and the ten largest clones take approximately 6%. The sample here was PBMCs, mostly from graft donor cells, taken 180 days after TCRalphabeta/CD19-depleted stem cell transplant. These receptor sequences come from a male patient younger than 18 who had a stem cell transplant for acute lymphoblastic leukemia, so the T cells may come from the graft donor.

A remark on this clonotype: One end of the junction does not line up with germline, which may come from a read error. As DNA, the CDR3 is TGTGCCAGCAGCCTTACAGGCTATGGCTACAACTTC. Translation gives CASSLTGYGYNF. This chain uses TRBV12-3 or TRBV12-4 with TRBJ1-2; D perhaps matches TRBD1 (5 bases). The CDR3 is made up of 12 amino acids.

This clonotype was seen at least ten times. V and J are TRBV12-3 or TRBV12-4 and TRBJ1-5, with no clear D. Trimming shortened V by 5 bases and J by 2 bases, and 13 bases separated the two germline ends. This CDR3 has 15 amino acids. The CDR3 DNA is TGTGCCAGCAGTCCACACGGGGTGGGCAATCAGCCCCAGCATTTT. Translated: CASSPHGVGNQPQHF.

This clonotype was observed at least ten times. J is TRBJ2-7 and V is TRBV6-6; D is perhaps TRBD2 (5 bases). The CDR3 contains 12 residues. Germline CDR1 and CDR2: MNHNY and SVGAGI (reference sequence). Trimming removed 6 bases from V and 4 bases from J, with 10 bases in between. CDR3 DNA sequence: TGTGCCAGCAGCCCCGGGGTTTACGAGCAGTACTTC. Its translation: CASSPGVYEQYF.

This clonotype was recorded at least ten times. The chain carries TRBV20-1 and TRBJ2-7; 9 bases agree with TRBD2. The junction had 4 bases not matched to a gene; V was cut back by 1 base and J by 6 bases. This CDR3 has 13 residues. In germline, CDR1 is DFQATT, CDR2 SNEGSKA (reference sequence). CDR3 sequence: CSARGGGAGEQYF. In DNA, the CDR3 is TGCAGTGCTAGAGGCGGGGGGGCTGGCGAGCAGTACTTC.

This clonotype came up many times. V and J are TRBV2 and TRBJ2-7; 10 nucleotides align to TRBD2. J was trimmed by 0 bases and V by 5 bases; bases with no gene match: 1. CDR3 size: 14 residues. Germline CDR1 reads SNHLY; CDR2 reads FYNNEI. The CDR3 is CASSSSGSSYEQYF. The CDR3 DNA follows: TGTGCCAGCAGTTCTAGCGGGAGCTCCTACGAGCAGTACTTC.

This clonotype was seen repeatedly, ten times or more. V and J are TRBV20-1 and TRBJ1-3; D gene unclear. Germline CDR1 reads DFQATT; CDR2 reads SNEGSKA (reference sequence). The CDR3 runs 13 residues. V shed 1 base and J shed 4 bases, with 8 bases lying between them. The CDR3 DNA follows: TGCAGTGCTAGAGTAGCTCCCGGAAACACCATATATTTT. This encodes CSARVAPGNTIYF.

This clonotype occurred many times. The V gene is TRBV14, the J gene TRBJ1-1, with 9 bases lining up with TRBD1. Germline lookup yields CDR1 SGHDN and CDR2 FVKESK. The CDR3 loop spans 16 amino acids. Trimming took 5 bases from V and 0 from J; bases not matched to a gene: 7. The CDR3 loop reads CASSVRDRVMNTEAFF. CDR3 coding DNA: TGTGCCAGCAGCGTTCGGGACAGGGTCATGAACACTGAAGCTTTCTTT. The whole variable domain, remainder taken from reference TRBV14 and TRBJ1-1, is EAGVTQFPSHSVIEKGQTVTLRCDPISGHDNLYWYRRVMGKEIKFLLHFVKESKQDESGMPNNRFLAERTGGTYSTLKVQPAELEDSGVYFCASSVRDRVMNTEAFFGQGTRLTVV.

This clonotype was seen at least ten times. The J gene is TRBJ1-6, the V gene TRBV7-9, with TRBD1 matching over 10 bases. J lost 10 bases, V lost 5 bases, and 8 bases had no gene match. The CDR3 totals 15 residues. Per germline, CDR1 SEHNR and CDR2 FQNEAQ (reference sequence). In nucleotides, the CDR3 is TGTGCCAGCAGCCCGGGGGACAGGGGTTGGTCACCCCTCCACTTT. Translating it yields CASSPGDRGWSPLHF.

There are many counts of this clonotype. The V call is TRBV2, the J call TRBJ2-7; no clear D gene. The CDR3 spans 15 residues. Germline V gene data show CDR1 as SNHLY and CDR2 as FYNNEI. V lost 7 bases, J lost 4 bases, and 20 bases lay in between. CDR3 sequence: CASTESRRQFYEQYF. In DNA form, the CDR3 reads TGTGCCAGCACCGAAAGTCGTCGCCAATTTTACGAGCAGTACTTC.

Many counts were recorded for this clonotype. The chain is built from TRBV9 and TRBJ2-2; possibly TRBD1 for D (7 bases). The germline V and J ends were trimmed by 0 bases and 5 bases, with 17 bases remaining between them. Germline V gene sequence: CDR1 SGDLS, CDR2 YYNGEE. The CDR3 consists of 17 residues. The CDR3 here is CASSVGTRQGLTGELFF. The CDR3 DNA follows: TGTGCCAGCAGCGTAGGAACGCGACAGGGACTTACCGGGGAGCTGTTTTTT.

This clonotype was seen ten or more times. The chain joins TRBV19 to TRBJ2-7, with TRBD1 matching over 8 bases. The CDR3 is made up of 16 amino acids. The V gene's germline CDR1 is LNHDA and CDR2 SQIVND (reference sequence). The V segment lost 1 base and the J segment 3 bases; nucleotides outside the gene matches: 8. The CDR3 DNA is TGTGCCAGTAGTATAGTGTCGGGGACAGGTTACTACGAGCAGTACTTC. Its protein product is CASSIVSGTGYYEQYF.

This clonotype was seen ten or more times. The rearrangement links TRBV12-3 or TRBV12-4 to TRBJ2-2; 9 bases agree with TRBD1. V gave up 7 bases and J gave up 1 base; unmatched junction bases: 10. This CDR3 region has 17 residues. The CDR3 spells CASTPGQGYRNTGELFF. In nucleotides, the CDR3 is TGTGCCAGCACTCCGGGACAGGGCTATCGGAACACCGGGGAGCTGTTTTTT.

About this clonotype itself: A single base separates this from a much larger clone, so it may be a read error. In DNA form, the CDR3 reads TGTTCCAGCAGCCCCTCGGGACTAGCGGGGTTCCTCTACGAGCAGTACTTC. Its translation: CSSSPSGLAGFLYEQYF. This chain joins TRBV27 and TRBJ2-7; TRBD2 aligns across 13 bases. Germline CDR1 MNHEY, CDR2 SMNVEV (reference sequence). The CDR3 is 17 residues long.

This clonotype was counted ten times or more. This sequence joins TRBV11-2 and TRBJ1-2; possibly TRBD1 for D (5 bases). The CDR3 runs 18 residues. Looked up from germline, CDR1 is SGHAT and CDR2 is FQNNGV. V dropped 0 bases and J dropped 5 bases, with 22 bases sitting between them. CDR3 coding DNA: TGTGCCAGCAGCTTAGACGGGGCTGGGACGAAGTCCTGGTATGGCTACACCTTC. Translation: CASSLDGAGTKSWYGYTF. The entire variable domain, with the rest obtained from reference TRBV11-2 and TRBJ1-2, is as follows: EAGVAQSPRYKIIEKRQSVAFWCNPISGHATLYWYQQILGQGPKLLIQFQNNGVVDDSQLPKDRFSAERLKGVDSTLKIQPAKLEDSAVYLCASSLDGAGTKSWYGYTFGSGTRLTVV.

This clonotype was seen a single time. A much larger clone lies one base from this, so it may be a read error. V and J are TRBV20-1 and TRBJ1-1, with D possibly TRBD1 on 6 matching bases. CDR1 and CDR2 (germline): DFQATT, SNEGSKA (reference sequence). The CDR3 is made up of 14 amino acids. CDR3 region: CGAGMGHLNTEAFF. Written as DNA, the CDR3 is TGCGGTGCTGGAATGGGACACCTGAACACTGAAGCTTTCTTT.

This clonotype was counted many times. The rearrangement links TRBV12-3 or TRBV12-4 to TRBJ2-7, with D unclear. The length of the CDR3 is 12 residues. The V gene lost 6 bases and the J gene lost 3 bases, with 9 bases spanning the gap. The CDR3 DNA reads TGTGCCAGCAGCACCCCAGACTACGAGCAGTACTTC. It codes for CASSTPDYEQYF.

Many counts were recorded for this clonotype. A read error may produce the germline difference seen at one junction end. The chain joins TRBV7-7 to TRBJ2-7; TRBD1 aligns across 8 bases. Germline CDR1 is SSHAT and CDR2 is FNYEAQ (reference sequence). There are 15 residues in the CDR3. The CDR3 bases are TGTGCTAGCAGCTTGCTCGGACAGGGCCACTACGAGCAGTACTTC. Its protein is CASSLLGQGHYEQYF.

The CDR3 spells CASIWGQGEAFF. CDR3 DNA: TGTGCCAGCATCTGGGGGCAGGGTGAAGCTTTCTTT. V is TRBV12-3 or TRBV12-4 and J is TRBJ1-1; D possibly corresponds to TRBD1 (6 bases). Trimming cost V 7 bases and J 7 bases, with 13 bases left between them. This CDR3 comprises 12 residues.

This clonotype was seen many times. The V and J genes are TRBV20-1 and TRBJ1-5; D is unresolved. V lost 0 bases, J lost 1 base, and 10 bases lay in between. Per the germline V gene, CDR1 is DFQATT and CDR2 is SNEGSKA (reference sequence). This CDR3 comprises 15 residues. The CDR3 nucleotides read TGCAGTGCTAGAGATAGACGTTTCAGCAATCAGCCCCAGCATTTT. Its protein is CSARDRRFSNQPQHF.

This clonotype was found once. A read error may explain this, as a much larger clone is one base away. The CDR3 nucleotides read TGTGCCAGCAAGGCAGCGGATCAGCCCCAGCATTTT. Encoded protein: CASKAADQPQHF. V gene TRBV6-5 combines with J gene TRBJ1-5; the D is unclear. The CDR3 is made up of 12 amino acids. The ends were cut back, 7 bases at V and 5 bases at J, with 9 bases in the middle. Germline loops: CDR1 MNHEY, CDR2 SVGAGI.

This clonotype has at least ten counts. The gene calls are TRBV2 and TRBJ2-1; D is possibly TRBD2 (5 bases). From germline, CDR1 is SNHLY and CDR2 FYNNEI. V dropped 0 bases and J dropped 0 bases, with 6 bases sitting between them. CDR3 length: 15 residues. The CDR3 DNA reads as TGTGCCAGCAGTGAAGCGGGGAGCTCCTACAATGAGCAGTTCTTC. Translation: CASSEAGSSYNEQFF.

The table lists this clonotype with many counts. The CDR3 loop is CSVCYEGYEQYF. CDR3 DNA: TGCAGCGTTTGTTACGAAGGCTACGAGCAGTACTTC. The rearrangement links TRBV29-1 to TRBJ2-7; D is unresolved. CDR3 size: 12 residues. Germline CDR1 is SQVTM and CDR2 is ANQGSEA. Trimming shortened V by 5 bases and J by 3 bases, and 11 bases separated the two germline ends.

This clonotype was picked up a small number of times. The chain employs TRBV18 and TRBJ2-5; D unclear. Trimming took off 3 bases at V and 2 bases at J, with 7 bases between the two ends. The CDR3 covers 13 residues. CDR1 is KGHSH, CDR2 LQKENI, per germline. The CDR3 loop is CASSPRTQETQYF. CDR3 coding DNA: TGTGCCAGCTCACCCCGAACTCAAGAGACCCAGTACTTC.

This clonotype was counted many times. The rearrangement joins TRBV11-2 to TRBJ2-7, with 9 bases that match TRBD1. The CDR3 runs 13 residues. From germline, CDR1 is SGHAT and CDR2 FQNNGV. V trimming: 8 bases; J trimming: 5 bases; junction bases outside the gene matches: 7. CDR3 region: CASARTGVNEQYF. CDR3 DNA: TGTGCCAGCGCAAGGACAGGGGTCAACGAGCAGTACTTC.

This clonotype was seen ten or more times. This chain uses TRBV18 with TRBJ2-3; no clear D gene. CDR1 and CDR2 from the germline V gene are KGHSH and LQKENI. Trimming removed 6 bases at V and 0 bases at J, with 7 bases between. The CDR3 contains 13 residues. DNA of the CDR3: TGTGCCAGCTCGGACGGGAGCACAGATACGCAGTATTTT. It encodes CASSDGSTDTQYF.

This clonotype was seen many times. V usage is TRBV20-1 and J usage is TRBJ2-1, with a possible D match to TRBD1 (6 bases). V lost 2 bases and J 6 bases, leaving 8 bases between the germline ends. The CDR3 is 12 residues long. Looked up from germline, CDR1 is DFQATT and CDR2 is SNEGSKA (reference sequence). The CDR3 DNA reads as TGCAGTGCTAGACCAGGGGTCAATGAGCAGTTCTTC. It is translated as CSARPGVNEQFF.

This clonotype was picked up many times. The V and J genes are TRBV2 and TRBJ1-5; TRBD1 is a possible D gene (6 bases). Trimming took 5 bases from V and 6 from J, leaving 14 bases between them. The germline V gene has CDR1 SNHLY and CDR2 FYNNEI. This CDR3 has 14 residues. CDR3 DNA: TGTGCCAGCAGTCAATGGACAGCAGGTCAGCCCCAGCATTTT. This sequence encodes CASSQWTAGQPQHF.

This clonotype was observed a few times. V and J are TRBV7-6 and TRBJ2-7; unclear D gene. Germline CDR1 and CDR2: SGHVS and FNYEAQ. V lost 5 bases to trimming and J lost 1 base, with 9 bases between them. The CDR3 is 13 amino acids. The CDR3 protein is CASSPEFSYEQYF. DNA of the CDR3: TGTGCCAGCAGCCCAGAGTTTTCCTACGAGCAGTACTTC.

To note about this clonotype: This sequence may be a read error, since a much larger clone differs from it by one base. V gene TRBV6-4 combines with J gene TRBJ2-1, with D tentatively TRBD1 or TRBD2 (5 bases each). Germline V gives CDR1 MRHNA, CDR2 SNTAGT. The V and J ends lost 10 bases and 4 bases respectively, with 23 bases between them. This CDR3 has 16 amino acids. The CDR3 nucleotides read TGTGCCAATCCGGGACCTGGCGACAACAAGTACAATGAGCAGTTCTTC. Protein: CANPGPGDNKYNEQFF.